The TCR beta chain described here comes from a study of identical twins. Between the trimmed V and J ends, which lost 2 bases and 1 base, there was a span of 11 bases. Germline V lookup: CDR1 SEHNR, CDR2 FQNEAQ (reference sequence). The CDR3 has 15 residues. This clonotype occurred a few times. TCRdb processed the 5' RACE reads anew with MiXCR; each CDR3 protein has one entry. This table has 500,000 or so distinct CDR3 sequences, more than 13% appearing once. These data are also associated with another study on yellow fever vaccine responses in identical twins.

The clonotype comes from a woman younger than 35 in good health. This chain joins TRBV7-9 and TRBJ1-2; D not certain. Sequencing was performed on CD4+ T cells sorted from blood. CDR3 region: CASSLKSADNYGYTF. The CDR3 DNA is TGTGCCAGCAGCTTAAAGTCTGCCGATAACTATGGCTACACCTTC.